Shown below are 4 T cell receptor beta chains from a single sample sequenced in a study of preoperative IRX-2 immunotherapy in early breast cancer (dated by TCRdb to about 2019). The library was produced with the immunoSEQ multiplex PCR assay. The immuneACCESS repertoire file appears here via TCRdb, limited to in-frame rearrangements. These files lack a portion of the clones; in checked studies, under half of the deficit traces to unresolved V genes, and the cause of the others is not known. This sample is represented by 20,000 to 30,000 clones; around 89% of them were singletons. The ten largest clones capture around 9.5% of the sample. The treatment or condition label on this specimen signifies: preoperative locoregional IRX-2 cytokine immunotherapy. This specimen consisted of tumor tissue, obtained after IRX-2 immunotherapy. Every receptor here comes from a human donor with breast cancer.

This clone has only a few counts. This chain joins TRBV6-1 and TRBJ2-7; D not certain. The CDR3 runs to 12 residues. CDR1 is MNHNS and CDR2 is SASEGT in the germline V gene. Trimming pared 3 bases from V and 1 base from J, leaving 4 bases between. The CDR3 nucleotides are TGTGCCAGCAGTGACATATCCTACGAGCAGTACTTC. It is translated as CASSDISYEQYF.

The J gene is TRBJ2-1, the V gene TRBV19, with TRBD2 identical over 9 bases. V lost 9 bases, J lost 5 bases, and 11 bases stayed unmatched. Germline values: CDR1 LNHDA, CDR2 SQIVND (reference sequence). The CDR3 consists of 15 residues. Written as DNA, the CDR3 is TGTGCCAGCTCTACCGGGACTAGCACTAACAATGAGCAGTTCTTC. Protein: CASSTGTSTNNEQFF. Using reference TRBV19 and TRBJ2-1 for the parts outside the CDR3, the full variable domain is DGGITQSPKYLFRKEGQNVTLSCEQNLNHDAMYWYRQDPGQGLRLIYYSQIVNDFQKGDIAEGYSVSREKKESFPLTVTSAQKNPTAFYLCASSTGTSTNNEQFFGPGTRLTVL.

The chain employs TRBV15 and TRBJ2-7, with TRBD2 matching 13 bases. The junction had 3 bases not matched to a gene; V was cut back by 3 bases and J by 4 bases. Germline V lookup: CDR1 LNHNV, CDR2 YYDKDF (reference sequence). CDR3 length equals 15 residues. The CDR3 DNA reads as TGTGCCACCAGCAGGGGGACTAGCGGGGTATACGAGCAGTACTTC. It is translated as CATSRGTSGVYEQYF.

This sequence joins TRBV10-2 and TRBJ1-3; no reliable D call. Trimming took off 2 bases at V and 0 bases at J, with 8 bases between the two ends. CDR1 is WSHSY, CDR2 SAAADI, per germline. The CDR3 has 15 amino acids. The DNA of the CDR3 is TGCGCCAGCAGTGAGAGACGGGGCTCTGGAAACACCATATATTTT. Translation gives CASSERRGSGNTIYF.